The table lists the clone carrying this TCR beta chain with many counts. No antigen is known for it. TCRdb itself ran the reads through MiXCR, one entry per CDR3 protein. Among around 300,000 distinct CDR3 sequences listed, around 25% were seen once. The germline V gene encodes CDR1 SGHTA and CDR2 FQGNSA. The CDR3 runs 14 residues. V gave up 1 base and J gave up 8 bases; unmatched junction bases: 5. The data were taken from a study of T cell repertoires in cytomegalovirus infection. The wider study: Through public TCR beta signatures, both CMV infection and matching HLA type were indicated.

Study observations and caveats: Dominating the ex vivo response were HLA-C-restricted CMV-specific TCR beta clonotypes.

The chain joins TRBV7-2 to TRBJ1-2, with 9 bases fitting TRBD1. The origin of this receptor is a human donor in good health (CMV status not recorded). Some clones in this sample may be carry-over from other donors' samples. The sample was PBMCs. The CDR3 region is CASSLVTGGEGYTF. The CDR3 DNA reads TGTGCCAGCAGCTTAGTTACAGGGGGCGAAGGCTACACCTTC.